Listed below are T cell receptor beta chains from one sample, sequenced in a study of beta chain features in type 1 diabetes. Profiling relied on immunoSEQ multiplex PCR, and the TCRdb table lists in-frame clones only, not all of them. The data contain 500,000 to 700,000 clones, about 14% of them singletons. Specimen: naive CD4+ T cells from blood. The receptors were sampled from a man between 18 and 35 years old in good health. The CDR3 runs from the conserved cysteine through the conserved F or W. D genes are given only for firm matches. Clone sizes are given selectively: once, few, many, or a class where the clone is expanded.

TRBV7-6,.,TRBJ2-1,TRBD2,CASSLYWGLAVYPSYNEQFF,TGTGCCAGCAGCTTATACTGGGGACTAGCGGTGTATCCCTCCTACAATGAGCAGTTCTTC
TRBV10-3,.,TRBJ1-2,.,CAISESEGELNYGYTF,TGTGCCATCAGTGAGTCTGAAGGCGAGCTTAACTATGGCTACACCTTC
TRBV30,.,TRBJ1-6,.,CAWSTGRGSGSPLHF,TGTGCCTGGAGCACAGGGAGGGGTTCGGGATCACCCCTCCACTTT
TRBV14,many,TRBJ2-1,TRBD2,CASSLSSGSSYNEQFF,TGTGCCAGCAGCCTGAGCAGCGGGAGCTCCTACAATGAGCAGTTCTTC
TRBV7-3,.,TRBJ2-5,TRBD2,CASSLPGSGSGGAETQYF,TGTGCCAGCAGCCTCCCCGGGTCTGGAAGCGGGGGGGCGGAGACCCAGTACTTC
TRBV2,.,TRBJ2-7,.,CASIDGGTYEQYF,TGTGCCAGCATTGACGGCGGGACCTACGAGCAGTACTTC
TRBV18,.,TRBJ2-7,.,CASSPGTGLYEQYF,TGTGCCAGCTCACCCGGGACGGGACTCTACGAGCAGTACTTC
TRBV28,few,TRBJ2-1,TRBD2,CASSGLARDEQFF,TGTGCCAGCTCGGGACTAGCGAGGGATGAGCAGTTCTTC
TRBV28,.,TRBJ2-7,TRBD1,CASYPGQGVHEQYF,TGTGCCAGCTATCCGGGACAGGGGGTCCACGAGCAGTACTTC
TRBV18,.,TRBJ2-1,.,CASSTTTYTRAVSYNEQFF,TGTGCCAGCTCAACTACGACATACACTCGGGCCGTTTCCTACAATGAGCAGTTCTTC
TRBV4-3,.,TRBJ2-2,.,CASSQGGSGFKGELFF,TGCGCCAGCAGCCAGGGAGGTTCGGGTTTTAAGGGGGAGCTGTTTTTT
TRBV6-5,.,TRBJ1-1,.,CASSYRQGVNTEAFF,TGTGCCAGCAGTTACCGGCAGGGAGTGAACACTGAAGCTTTCTTT
TRBV28,few,TRBJ2-7,TRBD2,CASKRRGGSYEQYF,TGTGCCAGCAAGCGTAGGGGAGGGTCCTACGAGCAGTACTTC
TRBV5-6,few,TRBJ2-5,TRBD2,CASSLVASGDQETQYF,TGTGCCAGCAGCTTGGTGGCTAGCGGGGACCAAGAGACCCAGTACTTC
TRBV27,few,TRBJ2-1,TRBD2,CASSGTNNEQFF,TGTGCCAGCAGCGGGACTAACAATGAGCAGTTCTTC
TRBV7-2,few,TRBJ1-2,TRBD1,CASSRSGGAGYGYTF,TGTGCCAGCAGCCGTTCAGGGGGCGCTGGCTATGGCTACACCTTC
TRBV14,.,TRBJ2-7,.,CASSQANEQYF,TGTGCCAGCAGCCAGGCAAACGAGCAGTACTTC
TRBV29-1,few,TRBJ2-7,TRBD1,CSVESWTGITYEQYF,TGCAGCGTTGAATCCTGGACAGGGATAACCTACGAGCAGTACTTC
TRBV2,few,TRBJ2-2,.,CASSLLGPRVGTGELFF,TGTGCCAGCAGTTTACTAGGTCCCAGGGTTGGCACCGGGGAGCTGTTTTTT
TRBV5-8,.,TRBJ2-4,.,CASSPRGGDIQYF,TGTGCCAGCAGCCCCAGGGGCGGGGACATTCAGTACTTC
TRBV28,few,TRBJ2-1,TRBD2,CASSPWTSGNNEQFF,TGTGCCAGCAGCCCTTGGACTAGCGGCAACAATGAGCAGTTCTTC
TRBV5-4,few,TRBJ2-7,.,CASSRGRGSSYEQYF,TGTGCCAGCAGCCGGGGCCGGGGGTCCTCCTACGAGCAGTACTTC
TRBV9,.,TRBJ1-5,.,CASSVDRDGQPQHF,TGTGCCAGCAGCGTAGACAGGGATGGTCAGCCCCAGCATTTT
TRBV7-3,few,TRBJ2-3,TRBD1,CASSQTGGADTQYF,TGTGCCAGCAGCCAAACAGGGGGCGCAGATACGCAGTATTTT
TRBV6-6,.,TRBJ2-2,TRBD1,CASTGQGANTGELFF,TGTGCCAGCACAGGACAGGGGGCGAACACCGGGGAGCTGTTTTTT
TRBV7-7,.,TRBJ1-1,.,CASSSDRNTEAFF,TGTGCCAGCAGCTCCGATCGGAACACTGAAGCTTTCTTT
TRBV27,few,TRBJ1-1,.,CASSFYGEGSTEAFF,TGTGCCAGCAGTTTTTATGGGGAGGGTAGCACTGAAGCTTTCTTT
TRBV25-1,.,TRBJ1-1,TRBD1,CASRLGQGTYTEAFF,TGTGCCAGCAGGCTCGGACAGGGGACGTACACTGAAGCTTTCTTT
TRBV19,few,TRBJ2-1,.,CASSKGLQVNEQFF,TGTGCCAGTAGTAAGGGTCTTCAGGTCAATGAGCAGTTCTTC
TRBV28,few,TRBJ1-5,.,CASSFDGVQPQHF,TGTGCCAGCAGTTTTGACGGGGTTCAGCCCCAGCATTTT
TRBV7-3,.,TRBJ2-4,.,CASSGRRGPRNIQYF,TGTGCCAGCAGCGGACGAAGGGGTCCACGGAACATTCAGTACTTC